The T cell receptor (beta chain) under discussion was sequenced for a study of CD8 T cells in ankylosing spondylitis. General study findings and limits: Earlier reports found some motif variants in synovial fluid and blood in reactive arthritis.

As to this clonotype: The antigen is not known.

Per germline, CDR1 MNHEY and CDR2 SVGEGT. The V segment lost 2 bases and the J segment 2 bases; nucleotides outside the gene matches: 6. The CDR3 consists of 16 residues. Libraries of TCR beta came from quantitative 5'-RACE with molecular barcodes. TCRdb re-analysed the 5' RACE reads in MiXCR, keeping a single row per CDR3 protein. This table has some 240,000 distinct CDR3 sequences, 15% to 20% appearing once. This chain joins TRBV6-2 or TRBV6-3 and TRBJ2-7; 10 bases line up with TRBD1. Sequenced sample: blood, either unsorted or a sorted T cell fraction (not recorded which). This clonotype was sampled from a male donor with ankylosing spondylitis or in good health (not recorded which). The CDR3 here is CASSYLMGQGTYEQYF. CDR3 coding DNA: TGTGCCAGCAGTTACCTCATGGGACAGGGGACCTACGAGCAGTACTTC.